These T cell receptor beta chains were read from a single sample in a study of human T cells and chemical hapten exposure. TCRdb analysed the RACE reads with MiXCR anew, one entry per CDR3 protein. The sample includes roughly 360,000 distinct CDR3 sequences, 4.8% of them seen just once. The sequencing here drew on whole blood, taken in connection with sensitization to the hapten diphenylcyclopropenone (DPC). The source of these receptors is a woman between 45 and 65 years old with alopecia areata. Some clones in this sample may be carry-over from other donors' samples. CDR3s include the opening cysteine and the closing phenylalanine or tryptophan. A D gene is named only where the DNA matches it firmly. Expanded clones are given a class, and other clones once, few, many or no size at all.

16,many,TRBD1,TRBJ1-3,TRBV7-9,TGTGCCAGCAGCCGTCCGGGACAGAGCTCTGGAAACACCATATATTTT,CASSRPGQSSGNTIYF
15,many,NA,TRBJ1-6,TRBV7-3,TGTGCCAGCAGCTTACAAACTGATAATAATTCACCCCTCCACTTT,CASSLQTDNNSPLHF
12,many,NA,TRBJ1-4,TRBV2,TGTGCCAGCAGTGAAGGGGGGGAAAAACTGTTTTTT,CASSEGGEKLFF
14,few,TRBD1,TRBJ1-2,TRBV6-1,TGTGCCAGCAGTGGACCAGGGGGGGCCTATGGCTACACCTTC,CASSGPGGAYGYTF
15,many,NA,TRBJ2-3,TRBV14,TGTGCCAGCAGCCAAGTAAGGGGTAGCACAGATACGCAGTATTTT,CASSQVRGSTDTQYF
18,NA,TRBD1,TRBJ2-3,TRBV7-9,TGTGCCAGCAGCTCGCCACCCAGGGGACAGGGGATGGCAGATACGCAGTATTTT,CASSSPPRGQGMADTQYF
13,many,TRBD1,TRBJ2-1,TRBV7-9,TGTGCCAGCAGCTCACGAGGACAGGATGAGCAGTTCTTC,CASSSRGQDEQFF
13,many,NA,TRBJ2-1,TRBV13,TGTGCCAGCAGTACTGCGCGGAACAATGAGCAGTTCTTC,CASSTARNNEQFF
12,many,TRBD2,TRBJ2-5,TRBV15,TGTGCCACCAGTGCGGGAGAAGAGACCCAGTACTTC,CATSAGEETQYF
16,many,NA,TRBJ2-3,TRBV12-3/TRBV12-4,TGTGCCAGCAGTTTAAGGCTAGGCGGGGGCCCAGATACGCAGTATTTT,CASSLRLGGGPDTQYF
13,many,NA,TRBJ2-7,TRBV24-1,TGTGCCACCAGTGATTCGGGACGTTACGAGCAGTACTTC,CATSDSGRYEQYF
17,few,TRBD1,TRBJ2-6,TRBV7-8,TGTGCCAGCAGCTTCAGGGGGCAAGGCTCTGGGGCCAACGTCCTGACTTTC,CASSFRGQGSGANVLTF
15,few,TRBD2,TRBJ2-7,TRBV28,TGTGCCAGCAAAGTCGAAGCGGGATCTTTCTACGAGCAGTACTTC,CASKVEAGSFYEQYF
13,many,NA,TRBJ2-2,TRBV29-1,TGCAGCGTTCCTACCGCGAACACCGGGGAGCTGTTTTTT,CSVPTANTGELFF
14,NA,NA,TRBJ2-3,TRBV11-2,TGTGCCAGCAGCTTAGAGGGTTCGTATGATACGCAGTATTTT,CASSLEGSYDTQYF
14,few,TRBD2,TRBJ2-3,TRBV10-2,TGCGCCAGCAGTATCGGGACTAGCGGACCGGGGCAGTATTTT,CASSIGTSGPGQYF
13,many,NA,TRBJ1-1,TRBV10-2,TGCGCCAGCAGTGAGGCCCGGAACACTGAAGCTTTCTTT,CASSEARNTEAFF
17,many,NA,TRBJ2-3,TRBV7-8,TGTGCCAGCAGCTTAAACCGTGGGGGGCGGGTCACAGATACGCAGTATTTT,CASSLNRGGRVTDTQYF
15,many,NA,TRBJ2-1,TRBV7-9,TGTGCCAGCAGCTTACCCGACCAGGTTAGCGCTGAGCAGTTCTTC,CASSLPDQVSAEQFF
15,many,NA,TRBJ1-5,TRBV7-8,TGTGCCAGCAGTGCCGTCCGAGCCCGGAATCAGCCCCAGCATTTT,CASSAVRARNQPQHF
12,many,NA,TRBJ2-2,TRBV12-3/TRBV12-4,TGTGCCAGCGGCAGGGTCACCGGGGAGCTGTTTTTT,CASGRVTGELFF
15,NA,TRBD2,TRBJ2-1,TRBV19,TGTGCCAGTAGTATTACAGCGGGAGGGCCGCATGAGCAGTTCTTC,CASSITAGGPHEQFF
15,few,TRBD2,TRBJ2-7,TRBV6-2/TRBV6-3,TGTGCCAGCAGTCCGCCTAGCGGAGGGCCCTACGAGCAGTACTTC,CASSPPSGGPYEQYF
13,few,TRBD1,TRBJ1-2,TRBV12-3/TRBV12-4,TGTGCCAGCAGCCGACAGGGGACGGATGGCTACACCTTC,CASSRQGTDGYTF
11,many,NA,TRBJ1-1,TRBV29-1,TGCAGCGTTGAAGTATGGTGGGAAGCTTTCTTT,CSVEVWWEAFF
15,many,TRBD1,TRBJ1-1,TRBV10-3,TGTGCCATCAGTGCGAAAGGACAGGGGAACACTGAAGCTTTCTTT,CAISAKGQGNTEAFF
17,NA,NA,TRBJ1-4,TRBV10-3,TGTGCCATCAGTGTCCGTCAGGGGCACTTAGCTAATGAAAAACTGTTTTTT,CAISVRQGHLANEKLFF
12,many,TRBD2,TRBJ2-3,TRBV2,TGTGCCAGCAGTCGAAGGACTAGCGGGGAGTATTTT,CASSRRTSGEYF
13,NA,NA,TRBJ2-3,TRBV7-9,TGTGCCAGCCGCAAGACGACCACAGATACGCAGTATTTT,CASRKTTTDTQYF
17,NA,NA,TRBJ1-6,TRBV6-5,TGTGCCAGCAGTTACTCCTCGGCAGGGCCGGATAATTCACCCCTCCACTTT,CASSYSSAGPDNSPLHF
15,many,NA,TRBJ2-7,TRBV19,TGTGCCAGTAGTACCCGGGCCATCCTAGTCTACGAGCAGTACTTC,CASSTRAILVYEQYF
15,many,NA,TRBJ2-3,TRBV5-1,TGCGCCAGCAGCTTGGTGGCATCAGGCACAGATACGCAGTATTTT,CASSLVASGTDTQYF
13,many,NA,TRBJ2-7,TRBV6-6,TGTGCCAGCAGTTATGGTCTAGCCTACGAGCAGTACTTC,CASSYGLAYEQYF
16,many,TRBD1,TRBJ1-5,TRBV18,TGTGCCAGCTCTCGACAGGGGGCCGGGCGCAATCAGCCCCAGCATTTT,CASSRQGAGRNQPQHF
14,NA,NA,TRBJ1-2,TRBV29-1,TGCAGCGTTGACTCCATAGACAGTTACTATGGCTACACCTTC,CSVDSIDSYYGYTF
15,many,NA,TRBJ2-3,TRBV4-1,TGCGCCAGCAGCCGCGGGACAGTTGGGACAGATACGCAGTATTTT,CASSRGTVGTDTQYF
17,many,TRBD1,TRBJ2-7,TRBV2,TGTGCCAGCAGCCTTTTGAAGGACAGGGGCGTAGGAACCGAGCAGTACTTC,CASSLLKDRGVGTEQYF
15,few,NA,TRBJ2-3,TRBV4-3,TGCGCCAGCAGCCAAGATCCCCGGCCCACAGATACGCAGTATTTT,CASSQDPRPTDTQYF
18,NA,TRBD2,TRBJ2-1,TRBV5-1,TGCGCCAGCAGCTTGGTTGCGGGACTAGCGGGGTTGAGTAATGAGCAGTTCTTC,CASSLVAGLAGLSNEQFF
15,many,NA,TRBJ1-2,TRBV7-2,TGTGCCAGCAGCCCCGCAGGGAACCGAAACTATGGCTACACCTTC,CASSPAGNRNYGYTF
16,few,TRBD2,TRBJ2-5,TRBV7-2,TGTGCCAGCACAAGGACTAGCGGGACGATTGGTGAGACCCAGTACTTC,CASTRTSGTIGETQYF
15,many,NA,TRBJ1-4,TRBV6-6,TGTGCCAGCAGTTACTCCGCGGGGGCAAATGAAAAACTGTTTTTT,CASSYSAGANEKLFF
11,many,NA,TRBJ2-2,TRBV19,TGTGCCAGTAGTATACTGGGGGAGCTGTTTTTT,CASSILGELFF
12,few,NA,TRBJ2-7,TRBV20-1,TGCAGTGCTAGCGGGAGCAACTACGAGCAGTACTTC,CSASGSNYEQYF
14,many,TRBD2,TRBJ2-7,TRBV20-1,TGCAGTGCTAGTGGCGGGGGGGCCGCGGACGAGCAGTACTTC,CSASGGGAADEQYF
16,many,TRBD2,TRBJ2-1,TRBV3-1,TGTGCCAGCAGGCCTAGGGACGGGGGGGACTCCAATGAGCAGTTCTTC,CASRPRDGGDSNEQFF
17,many,TRBD1,TRBJ2-6,TRBV15,TGTGCCACCAGCAGAGATAAGGGGGCGCCTGGGGCCAACGTCCTGACTTTC,CATSRDKGAPGANVLTF
18,NA,NA,TRBJ1-2,TRBV18,TGTGCCAGCTCTCTAAACCTCCCCGATTTGTCTGACAGAAATGGCTACACCTTC,CASSLNLPDLSDRNGYTF
12,many,NA,TRBJ2-1,TRBV12-3/TRBV12-4,TGTGCCAGCACTCCGGGCCACAATGAGCAGTTCTTC,CASTPGHNEQFF
14,many,TRBD1,TRBJ2-7,TRBV28,TGTGCCAGCAGTTTGGGACAGGGGTTGGGGGAGCAGTACTTC,CASSLGQGLGEQYF
14,NA,TRBD1,TRBJ2-5,TRBV5-1,TGCGCCAGCAGCGTAGACAGGGCCGGTGAGACCCAGTACTTC,CASSVDRAGETQYF
14,many,NA,TRBJ2-2,TRBV12-3/TRBV12-4,TGTGCCAGCAGGAGGGGTACGGACACCGGGGAGCTGTTTTTT,CASRRGTDTGELFF
16,many,NA,TRBJ2-1,TRBV2,TGTGCCAGCCGAACTACGGGGGGCAGGCGCTACAATGAGCAGTTCTTC,CASRTTGGRRYNEQFF
15,NA,TRBD1,TRBJ2-3,TRBV29-1,TGCAGCGTTGAATCAACGGGACAGGGAGTAGATACGCAGTATTTT,CSVESTGQGVDTQYF
14,NA,NA,TRBJ1-1,TRBV6-5,TGTGCCAGCAGTTTGGGACACCCGAACACTGAAGCTTTCTTT,CASSLGHPNTEAFF
16,many,NA,TRBJ1-5,TRBV5-6,TGTGCCAGCAGCTTGGCGACTGGACAGCTCAATCAGCCCCAGCATTTT,CASSLATGQLNQPQHF
16,many,TRBD1,TRBJ2-3,TRBV29-1,TGCAGCGTTGTCGGGCAGAGGCGGACAGGGAGGGATACGCAGTATTTT,CSVVGQRRTGRDTQYF
15,many,NA,TRBJ1-2,TRBV18,TGTGCCAGCTCCCCGGGCGGCAGAGCTAACTATGGCTACACCTTC,CASSPGGRANYGYTF
16,few,TRBD2,TRBJ2-7,TRBV6-5,TGTGCCAGCAGTTTTTCCGGACTAGCGGGTCGCTCCGAGCAGTACTTC,CASSFSGLAGRSEQYF
14,many,NA,TRBJ2-3,TRBV14,TGTGCCAGCAGCCCATCGACTAGCACAGATACGCAGTATTTT,CASSPSTSTDTQYF